The 15 T cell receptor beta chains listed next were all sequenced from one sample in a study of beta chain features in type 1 diabetes. TCRB transcripts that were expressed got sequenced, as all of the isolated RNA had been reverse transcribed. Sequenced by immunoSEQ multiplex PCR; TCRdb stores in-frame clones only, minus some. Here the sample spans some 44,000 clones, roughly half being singletons. The sequenced sample consisted of Tregs from blood. These receptor sequences come from a young woman in good health.

This chain joins TRBV4-2 and TRBJ2-5, with D tentatively TRBD2 (6 bases). Looked up from germline, CDR1 is LGHNA and CDR2 is YNFKEQ. Trimming shortened V by 0 bases and J by 0 bases, and 14 bases separated the two germline ends. The CDR3 is made up of 17 amino acids. The CDR3 region has the DNA TGTGCCAGCAGCCAAGAAAAGGCGGGACCTTACCAAGAGACCCAGTACTTC. This codes for CASSQEKAGPYQETQYF.

This clone appeared a few times. The V call is TRBV7-2, the J call TRBJ2-1; 11 nucleotides match TRBD2. The V segment lost 3 bases and the J segment 5 bases; nucleotides outside the gene matches: 6. Germline V CDR1 and CDR2: SGHTA, FQGNSA. The CDR3 is 16 amino acids. This CDR3 reads CASSFRLAGHNNEQFF. As DNA, the CDR3 is TGTGCCAGCAGCTTCCGACTAGCGGGACATAACAATGAGCAGTTCTTC.

This chain links TRBV7-2 with TRBJ2-2; 12 nucleotides agree with TRBD2. V shed 1 base and J 7 bases; nucleotides not matched to a gene: 7. This CDR3 has 17 residues. Germline-derived CDR1 and CDR2 are SGHTA and FQGNSA. The CDR3 DNA follows: TGTGCCAGCAGCTTAGATAGACTAGCGGGAGCCGGCGGGGAGCTGTTTTTT. Protein: CASSLDRLAGAGGELFF.

The DNA of the CDR3 is TGTGCCAGTAGTCCCACCCGGACAGCCCGAACCTACAATGAGCAGTTCTTC. It yields the protein CASSPTRTARTYNEQFF. The rearrangement joins TRBV19 to TRBJ2-1; possibly TRBD1 for D (6 bases). V lost 5 bases to trimming and J lost 2 bases, with 19 bases between them. Germline V gene sequence: CDR1 LNHDA, CDR2 SQIVND (reference sequence). The CDR3 loop spans 17 amino acids.

CDR3 residues: CASSSTADGYNEQFF. CDR3 in DNA: TGTGCCAGCAGCTCCACAGCGGACGGGTACAATGAGCAGTTCTTC. J is TRBJ2-1 and V is TRBV7-3; a weak D match, TRBD2 (5 bases). Trimming took 4 bases from V and 4 from J, leaving 14 bases between them. The CDR3 loop spans 15 amino acids. CDR1 and CDR2 (germline): SGHTA, FQGTGA.

The chain combines TRBV15 with TRBJ2-3, with TRBD1 as a possible D gene (5 bases). This CDR3 region has 17 residues. CDR1 is LNHNV and CDR2 is YYDKDF in the germline V gene (reference sequence). V was pared by 0 bases and J by 10 bases, with 23 bases between. The CDR3, as DNA: TGTGCCACCAGCAGAGAATCATCAACCGCGACTGGCAGGGCGCAGTATTTT. Amino acid sequence: CATSRESSTATGRAQYF.

This clone was seen more than once but under ten times. J is TRBJ2-1 and V is TRBV11-1; the match to TRBD2 covers 10 bases. J lost 5 bases, V lost 6 bases, and 7 bases had no gene match. The germline CDR1 and CDR2 sequences are SGHAT and FQDESV (reference sequence). The length of the CDR3 is 15 residues. The CDR3 DNA follows: TGTGCCAGCAGAACGCCTAGCGGGAGAAACAATGAGCAGTTCTTC. This encodes CASRTPSGRNNEQFF. The whole variable domain, filled in from reference TRBV11-1 and TRBJ2-1, reads EAEVAQSPRYKITEKSQAVAFWCDPISGHATLYWYRQILGQGPELLVQFQDESVVDDSQLPKDRFSAERLKGVDSTLKIQPAELGDSAMYLCASRTPSGRNNEQFFGPGTRLTVL.

J is TRBJ1-6 and V is TRBV13, with unresolved D. Trimming removed 5 bases at V and 6 bases at J, with 2 bases between. Germline loops: CDR1 PRHDT, CDR2 FYEKMQ (reference sequence). The CDR3 contains 11 residues. CDR3 nucleotides: TGTGCCAGCAGCCTTAATTCACCCCTCCACTTT. Translated, it gives CASSLNSPLHF.

Of note for this clone: Other DNA sequences from this sample encode an identical CDR3 as well. The chain employs TRBV19 and TRBJ2-1; the D gene is possibly TRBD2 (6 bases). The length of the CDR3 is 15 residues. Germline CDR1 reads LNHDA; CDR2 reads SQIVND (reference sequence). V dropped 6 bases and J dropped 7 bases, with 19 bases sitting between them. The CDR3 DNA reads as TGTGCCAGTAGAACCCAAGCGGGCGCAGGTAATGAGCAGTTCTTC. Translated, it gives CASRTQAGAGNEQFF.

This chain uses TRBV27 with TRBJ1-6, with a tentative D call TRBD1 (5 bases). Germline V gives CDR1 MNHEY, CDR2 SMNVEV (reference sequence). The CDR3 length is 16 residues. V shed 7 bases and J shed 0 bases, with 13 bases lying between them. CDR3 nucleotides: TGTGCCAGCAAAGGAGGGGCTAGCTCCTATAATTCACCCCTCCACTTT. This translates into CASKGGASSYNSPLHF.

In this sample, this clone turned up a few times. The chain is built from TRBV28 and TRBJ1-6, with unresolved D. The CDR3 is 14 amino acids. Germline CDR1 is MDHEN and CDR2 is SYDVKM. V shed 4 bases and J shed 7 bases, with 11 bases lying between them. CDR3 nucleotides: TGTGCCAGCAGTTCTAACCGAGGGAATTCACCCCTCCACTTT. Protein product: CASSSNRGNSPLHF.

The chain couples TRBV28 to TRBJ2-6; D is perhaps TRBD2 (5 bases). Germline CDR1 reads MDHEN; CDR2 reads SYDVKM. V was clipped by 1 base and J by 0 bases, with 13 bases between them. This CDR3 has 18 residues. CDR3 coding DNA: TGTGCCAGCAGTTTATATCAAGGGAGAAGCTCTGGGGCCAACGTCCTGACTTTC. It translates to CASSLYQGRSSGANVLTF. Together with reference TRBV28 and TRBJ2-6, the CDR3 gives the full variable domain: DVKVTQSSRYLVKRTGEKVFLECVQDMDHENMFWYRQDPGLGLRLIYFSYDVKMKEKGDIPEGYSVSREKKERFSLILESASTNQTSMYLCASSLYQGRSSGANVLTFGAGSRLTVL.

The gene calls are TRBV6-5 and TRBJ1-6; D perhaps matches TRBD1 (5 bases). The V end was cut by 4 bases, the J end by 0 bases, with 7 bases between. Per germline, CDR1 MNHEY and CDR2 SVGAGI. The CDR3 sequence is 15 residues long. The CDR3 is CASSLGGSYNSPLHF. CDR3 nucleotide sequence: TGTGCCAGCAGTTTGGGGGGCTCCTATAATTCACCCCTCCACTTT.

The V call is TRBV6-6, the J call TRBJ2-3; 9 bases line up with TRBD2. Germline V gene sequence: CDR1 MNHNY, CDR2 SVGAGI (reference sequence). The ends lost 6 bases at V and 0 bases at J; junction bases unmatched: 7. CDR3 length equals 16 residues. CDR3 sequence reads: CASSPSGVSSTDTQYF. DNA for the CDR3: TGTGCCAGCAGCCCTAGCGGGGTTTCTAGCACAGATACGCAGTATTTT.

This rearrangement joins TRBV29-1 to TRBJ2-1; 7 bases align to TRBD1. The CDR3 length is 11 residues. Germline V gene lookup returns CDR1 SQVTM and CDR2 ANQGSEA. With V trimmed by 5 bases and J by 6 bases, 1 base remained unmatched. The CDR3 reads CSVWDSNEQFF. CDR3 nucleotides: TGCAGCGTTTGGGACAGCAATGAGCAGTTCTTC.